This T cell receptor (beta chain) was identified during a study of vaccination effects on CD4 cells after COVID-19. Using immunoSEQ multiplex PCR, the repertoire was profiled, and TCRdb retains in-frame clones only, with some absent. The sample holds tens of thousands of clones, about two thirds seen once. Before sequencing took place, the ViraFEST assay used viral peptide pools to expand antigen-specific CD4+ T cells. Scientists isolated CD4+ T cells after a roughly ten-day culture period ended. Testing of the vaccine recipients showed negative nucleocapsid antibodies and no prior SARS-CoV-2 infection. IL-2 medium was substituted for half the medium on days 3 and 7. V was cut by 3 bases and J by 2 bases, with 7 bases left in between. This CDR3 comprises 14 residues. Germline V gene lookup returns CDR1 LNHNV and CDR2 YYDKDF (reference sequence). A note on this clone: Antigen: not known.

J is TRBJ2-2 and V is TRBV15; possible D gene TRBD1, 5 bases. Sequencing used CD4+ T cells from PBMCs cultured with HCoV-OC43 spike peptides, obtained before COVID-19 vaccination. Subset reported: HCoV-OC43 spike overlapping peptide pool stimulation. The TCR sequence derives from a human donor who received a COVID-19 vaccine. Here the CDR3 DNA reads TGTGCCACCAGCAGCAGGGCCAACACCGGGGAGCTGTTTTTT. Translating it yields CATSSRANTGELFF.